This T cell receptor beta chain emerged from a study of blood T cell repertoires in COVID-19 (dated by TCRdb to about 2020). Concerning the study at large: Collaborator samples came from the United States, Italy and Spain and covered acute and convalescent phases of COVID-19. The material from the prospective study consisted of cDNA or gDNA derived from T cells, B-cell-depleted T cells, or PBMCs. The dataset comprised deeply sampled blood TCRbeta repertoires from subjects exposed to, actively infected with, or recovered from COVID-19. The repertoires were made available in a free public database intended to serve as a resource for research on the immune response to SARS-CoV-2. The samples were drawn from the first 160 participants of the ongoing ImmuneRACE study and from 950 to 1,500 subjects provided by 6 global collaborators. A de-identified subject ID, COVID-19 status, age in years and sex were almost always included in the sample metadata. Where available, HLA class I and class II types were taken from metadata supplied by the sample provider and were not determined by assay-based typing. Points the paper makes about the study in general: The amount of clinical and demographic metadata varied by source and participant and was provided uncurated.

TCRbeta CDR3 regions were amplified from genomic DNA using the immunoSEQ Assay, a bias-controlled multiplex PCR. As for the original processing: The number of nucleated cells in each sample was estimated by amplification of reference gene primers within the assay. Sequence reads were collapsed and filtered to measure the absolute abundance of every unique TCRbeta CDR3 rearrangement. For each sample, productive Simpson clonality was calculated as the square root of Simpson's diversity index across productive rearrangements. The immuneACCESS repertoire file appears here via TCRdb, limited to in-frame rearrangements. These files lack a portion of the clones; in checked studies, under half of the deficit traces to unresolved V genes, and the cause of the others is not known. V and J calls and clone size are those listed in that table; D and trimming were worked out from the DNA. The sample profile shows 300,000 to 450,000 clones; 85% of them were found once. The top ten clones comprise 3.5% to 4% of the sample.

Whole blood was collected in K2EDTA tubes by collaborating institutions according to the institutions' own protocols. For TCRbeta analysis, collaborators shipped samples in one of three forms: frozen whole blood, isolated PBMCs, or DNA extracted from either of those sample types. The CDR3 holds 14 amino acids from the cysteine to the phenylalanine. The CDR3 DNA has 42 bases and is translated from base 1. Via the germline V gene, CDR1 is SQVTM and CDR2 ANQGSEA. The V end loses 6 bases and the J end loses 3 bases, and a stretch of 18 bases separates them. A remark on this clone: Its binding antigen is unknown. Base qualities are not at hand, and no much larger clone is one base apart.

The rearranged segments are TRBV29-1 and TRBJ2-7; matching of 5 bases hints at TRBD1 as the D gene. The sample comprised peripheral blood. This TCR came from a woman aged 18-29 years with acute or convalescent COVID-19. The DNA reads as follows: TGCAGCGTCGAGATAGGGGCAGTACACTACGAGCAGTACTTC. Its protein is CSVEIGAVHYEQYF.